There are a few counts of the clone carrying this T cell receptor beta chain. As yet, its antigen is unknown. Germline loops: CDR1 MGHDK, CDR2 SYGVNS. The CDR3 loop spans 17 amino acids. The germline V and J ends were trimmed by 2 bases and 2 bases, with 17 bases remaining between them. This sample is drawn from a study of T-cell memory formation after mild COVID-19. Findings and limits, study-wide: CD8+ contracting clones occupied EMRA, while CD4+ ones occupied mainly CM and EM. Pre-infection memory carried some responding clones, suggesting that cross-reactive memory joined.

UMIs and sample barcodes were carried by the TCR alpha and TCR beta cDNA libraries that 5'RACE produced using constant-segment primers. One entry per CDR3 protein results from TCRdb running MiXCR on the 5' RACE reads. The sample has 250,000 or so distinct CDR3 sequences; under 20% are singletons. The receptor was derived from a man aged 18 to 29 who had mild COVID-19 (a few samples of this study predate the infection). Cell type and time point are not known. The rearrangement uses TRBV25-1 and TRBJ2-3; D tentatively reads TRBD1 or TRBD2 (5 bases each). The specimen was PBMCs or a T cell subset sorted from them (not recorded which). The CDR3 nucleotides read TGTGCCAGCAGTGAAGGGGGTGGGCTGCGAGCCACAGATACGCAGTATTTT. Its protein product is CASSEGGGLRATDTQYF.